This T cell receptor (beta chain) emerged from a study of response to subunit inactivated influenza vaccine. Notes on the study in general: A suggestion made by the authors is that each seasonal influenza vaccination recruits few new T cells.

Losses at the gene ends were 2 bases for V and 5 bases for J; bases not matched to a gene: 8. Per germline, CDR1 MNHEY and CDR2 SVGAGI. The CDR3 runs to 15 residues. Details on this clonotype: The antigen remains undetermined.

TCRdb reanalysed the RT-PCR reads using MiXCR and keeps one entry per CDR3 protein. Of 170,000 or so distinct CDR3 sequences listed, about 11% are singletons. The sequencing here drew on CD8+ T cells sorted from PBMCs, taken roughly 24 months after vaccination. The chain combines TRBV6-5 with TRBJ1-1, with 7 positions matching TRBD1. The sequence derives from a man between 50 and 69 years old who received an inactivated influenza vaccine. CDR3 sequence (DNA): TGTGCCAGCAGTTACGGGCAGGGGGTGGGGACTGAAGCTTTCTTT. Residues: CASSYGQGVGTEAFF.